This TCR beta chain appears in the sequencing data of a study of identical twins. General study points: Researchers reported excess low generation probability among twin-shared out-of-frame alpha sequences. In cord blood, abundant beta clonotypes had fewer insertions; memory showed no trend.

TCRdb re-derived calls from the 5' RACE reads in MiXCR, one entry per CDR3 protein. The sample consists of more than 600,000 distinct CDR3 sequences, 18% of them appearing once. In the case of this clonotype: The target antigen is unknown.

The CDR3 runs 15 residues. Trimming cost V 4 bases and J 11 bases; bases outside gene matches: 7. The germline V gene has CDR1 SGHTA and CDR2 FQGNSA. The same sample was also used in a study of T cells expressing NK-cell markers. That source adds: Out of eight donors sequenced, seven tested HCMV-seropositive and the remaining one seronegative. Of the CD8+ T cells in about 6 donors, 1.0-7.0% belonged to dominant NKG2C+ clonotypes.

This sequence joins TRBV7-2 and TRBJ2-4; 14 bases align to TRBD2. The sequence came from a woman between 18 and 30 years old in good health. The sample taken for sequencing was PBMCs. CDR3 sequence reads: CASSSRLAGGQVQYF. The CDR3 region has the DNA TGTGCCAGCAGCTCCCGACTAGCGGGAGGGCAGGTTCAGTACTTC.